This T cell receptor beta chain was documented in a study of spatial heterogeneity in lung cancer. Time point defined: sample taken at primary tumor resection. Using its own MiXCR run on the 5' RACE reads, TCRdb lists one record per CDR3 protein. The profile shows 20,000 to 25,000 distinct CDR3 sequences, about 4.5% of them singletons. The germline V gene has CDR1 SEHNR and CDR2 FQNEAQ (reference sequence). V lost 8 bases, J lost 5 bases, and 11 bases stayed unmatched. This CDR3 region has 15 residues. In this sample, this clonotype turned up many times. The sample consisted of PBMCs, taken at surgery. The rearrangement uses TRBV7-9 and TRBJ2-3, with 9 positions matching TRBD1. The TCR sequence derives from a male donor with early-stage non-small cell lung cancer. Here the CDR3 reads CASEGGTGTRDTQYF. DNA of the CDR3: TGTGCCAGCGAGGGGGGGACAGGGACGAGAGATACGCAGTATTTT.